The entry below gives a single TCR beta chain sequence along with its context. The authors' processing: Researchers report that nucleated cell counts were estimated from reference gene primer amplification. Some clones are missing from TCRdb's copy, which holds only in-frame ones; the method was immunoSEQ multiplex PCR. V and J calls and clone size are those listed in that table; D and trimming were worked out from the DNA. The sample lists under 35,000 clones; about 88% were seen once. The entry originates in a study of blood T cell repertoires in COVID-19. As for the study in general: Samples of COVID-19 (acute and convalescent) were obtained from the United States, Italy and Spain.

The CDR3 has 13 amino acids. The V end was cut by 6 bases, the J end by 8 bases, with 14 bases between. Germline CDR1 and CDR2: WSHSY and SAAADI. The source of this sequence is a man in his 70s with active COVID-19. The sample consisted of peripheral blood. The chain recombines TRBV10-2 with TRBJ2-1; perhaps TRBD2 as D (5 bases). CDR3 residues: CASRGSGWDEQFF. The DNA for the CDR3 is TGCGCCAGCAGAGGGTCGGGGTGGGATGAGCAGTTCTTC.